This T cell receptor beta chain was sequenced in a study of T cell responses to AZD1222 COVID-19 vaccine. Between the trimmed V and J ends, which lost 2 bases and 1 base, there was a span of 12 bases. The CDR3 extends over 15 amino acids. Germline V lookup: CDR1 MNHEY, CDR2 SVGAGI. Study-level results: Among AZD1222 vaccinees, only five or six were seropositive at baseline.

To note about this clone: Its antigen is still unknown.

Generated by immunoSEQ multiplex PCR, the TCRdb table keeps only in-frame clones and is missing some. The profile shows roughly 92,000 clones, 85% to 90% of them singletons. This receptor was identified in an adult who received the AZD1222 COVID-19 vaccine. The chain links TRBV6-5 to TRBJ2-7, with D tentatively TRBD1 (6 bases). The specimen comprised peripheral blood, sampled 28 days after the second AZD1222 dose. CDR3 nucleotide sequence: TGTGCCAGCAGTTACACAGGGTCTGCGTCCTACGAGCAGTACTTC. Its translation: CASSYTGSASYEQYF.